This entry is about one T cell receptor beta chain. During active infection, Seattle patients enrolled and were then monitored through disease. This record belongs to a study of blood T cell repertoires in COVID-19. On the study more broadly: Both acute and convalescent COVID-19 samples were obtained from the United States, Italy and Spain. PBMCs, B-cell-depleted T cells, or T cells provided the cDNA or gDNA that made up the material.

V was clipped by 5 bases and J by 0 bases, with 7 bases between them. Germline CDR1 and CDR2: LNHDA and SQIVND (reference sequence). The CDR3 extends over 14 amino acids. Per the study methods: The assay estimated nucleated cells by amplifying reference gene primers. The repertoire was sequenced with immunoSEQ multiplex PCR; TCRdb's copy has only in-frame clones and lacks some. The V and J calls and the clone size are those of that table, but D and trimming were determined from the DNA. The sample lists roughly 480,000 clones, about 91% seen once, with roughly 0.84% in the top ten. The chain recombines TRBV19 with TRBJ1-4; TRBD1 might be the D (6 bases). The clonotype originates from a man younger than 35 with COVID-19, enrolled during active disease. Material: peripheral blood. In DNA form, the CDR3 reads TGTGCCAGTAGTTCAGGGGCAACTAATGAAAAACTGTTTTTT. Its translation is CASSSGATNEKLFF.